The clone carrying this T cell receptor (beta chain) occurred a few times. Via MiXCR, TCRdb re-called the RACE reads, giving one row per CDR3 protein. The sample includes 30,000 to 35,000 distinct CDR3 sequences, less than 8% of them seen just once. The V gene end was trimmed by 2 bases and the J gene end by 4 bases; junction bases not matched to a gene: 0. Germline CDR1 and CDR2: SNHLY and FYNNEI. The CDR3 is 14 amino acids. The data derive from a study of human T cells and chemical hapten exposure. The wider study: TCR yields per sample varied, mainly owing to small pooled library volume differences.

Time point described: healthy volunteer bleed at 2 weeks. The starting material, unfractionated whole blood, was used for total RNA extraction. Specimen: whole blood. This chain links TRBV2 with TRBJ2-5, with 11 nucleotides matching TRBD2. The clonotype comes from a human donor in good health. Some clones in this sample may be carry-over from other donors' samples. CDR3 in DNA: TGTGCCAGCAGTGAACTAGCGGGAGGAGAGACCCAGTACTTC. The encoded protein is CASSELAGGETQYF. Supplemented by reference TRBV2 and TRBJ2-5, the full variable domain reads EPEVTQTPSHQVTQMGQEVILRCVPISNHLYFYWYRQILGQKVEFLVSFYNNEISEKSEIFDDQFSVERPDGSNFTLKIRSTKLEDSAMYFCASSELAGGETQYFGPGTRLLVL.